The 32 T cell receptor beta chains below all came from one sample that was sequenced in a study of blood T cells in healthy people across ages. A sample-barcoded 5' primer and a J-beta primer mix were used in a second PCR of about 6 to 11 cycles. TCRdb redid the calling of the 5' RACE reads with MiXCR, one entry per CDR3 protein. The sample comprises some 1.7 million distinct CDR3 sequences, approximately 30% of which are singletons, and roughly 8% rests with the top ten. The specimen sequenced was blood. These receptor sequences come from a woman aged 25 to 45 in good health.

Remarks on this clonotype: The CDR3 does not close with the conserved phenylalanine or tryptophan, likely indicating a read error. The chain carries TRBV14 and TRBJ2-1; 13 nucleotides agree with TRBD2. After removal of 4 bases from V and 2 bases from J, the junction contained 5 bases not matched to a gene. The CDR3 runs to 17 residues. Germline values: CDR1 SGHDN, CDR2 FVKESK. CDR3 DNA sequence: TGTGCCAGCAGCCTCCTGACTAGCGGGAGGACCTACAATGAGCAGTTCTCC. Protein product: CASSLLTSGRTYNEQFS.

This clonotype was observed a handful of times. The chain combines TRBV6-6 with TRBJ2-3; weak D call: TRBD1 (6 bases). CDR3 size: 12 residues. Germline V lookup: CDR1 MNHNY, CDR2 SVGAGI (reference sequence). V was cut by 7 bases and J by 6 bases, with 11 bases left in between. The CDR3, as DNA: TGTGCCAGCACCCCAGGGGCGGATACGCAGTATTTT. Protein: CASTPGADTQYF.

This clonotype has more than one count but fewer than ten. The chain employs TRBV7-3 and TRBJ2-1; the D call may be TRBD1 or TRBD2 (5 bases each). Germline CDR1 reads SGHTA; CDR2 reads FQGTGA. The V gene lost 5 bases and the J gene lost 4 bases, with 9 bases spanning the gap. This CDR3 has 13 amino acids. The CDR3 DNA reads TGTGCCAGCAGCGCCTGGGGGTACAATGAGCAGTTCTTC. The encoded protein is CASSAWGYNEQFF.

The V gene is TRBV7-2, the J gene TRBJ2-5; D remains ambiguous. This CDR3 region has 12 residues. The germline gives CDR1 SGHTA, CDR2 FQGNSA. Trimming cost V 2 bases and J 5 bases, with 6 bases left between them. CDR3: CASSLLPETQYF. The DNA of the CDR3 is TGTGCCAGCAGCTTACTTCCGGAGACCCAGTACTTC.

This clonotype was seen at least ten times. This chain uses TRBV11-2 with TRBJ2-3; 8 bases match TRBD1. V dropped 0 bases and J dropped 6; count of bases not matched to a gene: 5. Germline CDR1 is SGHAT and CDR2 is FQNNGV. The CDR3 contains 15 residues. In nucleotides, the CDR3 is TGTGCCAGCAGCTTAGAAGGACAGGGCGGGGATACGCAGTATTTT. It encodes CASSLEGQGGDTQYF.

This clonotype was counted only a few times. The chain recombines TRBV7-2 with TRBJ2-1; 10 bases align to TRBD2. J gave up 3 bases and V 3 bases, and 2 bases lay outside the gene matches. From germline, CDR1 is SGHTA and CDR2 FQGNSA. The CDR3 length is 15 residues. CDR3 in DNA: TGTGCCAGCAGCTTCCAGCGGGGGGGCTACAATGAGCAGTTCTTC. This sequence encodes CASSFQRGGYNEQFF.

The chain has TRBV7-2 and TRBJ1-2; a possible D gene is TRBD1 (6 bases). The CDR3 has 13 amino acids. Germline V lookup: CDR1 SGHTA, CDR2 FQGNSA. V lost 5 bases and J lost 8, with 15 bases in between. CDR3 protein: CASSPGGRRGYTF. Written as DNA, the CDR3 is TGTGCCAGCAGCCCGGGGGGCCGTCGGGGCTACACCTTC. The whole variable domain, remainder taken from reference TRBV7-2 and TRBJ1-2, is GAGVSQSPSNKVTEKGKDVELRCDPISGHTALYWYRQSLGQGLEFLIYFQGNSAPDKSGLPSDRFSAERTGGSVSTLTIQRTQQEDSAVYLCASSPGGRRGYTFGSGTRLTVV.

In its sample, this clonotype was seen many times. The chain uses TRBV10-3 and TRBJ2-1, with 11 bases that match TRBD2. The CDR3 spans 17 residues. Trimming cost V 5 bases and J 8 bases; bases outside gene matches: 14. Per germline, CDR1 ENHRY and CDR2 SYGVKD. The DNA for the CDR3 is TGTGCCATCAGTCACCCGGGACTAGCGGAGGGGGGGGATGAGCAGTTCTTC. Translation gives CAISHPGLAEGGDEQFF.

The V call is TRBV20-1, the J call TRBJ2-2, with no clear D. The CDR3 totals 16 residues. The V gene's germline CDR1 is DFQATT and CDR2 SNEGSKA (reference sequence). Trimming took 0 bases from V and 7 from J, leaving 18 bases between them. DNA for the CDR3: TGCAGTGCTAGAGATAATCTAGGGCACCCCAACGGGGAGCTGTTTTTT. The encoded protein is CSARDNLGHPNGELFF.

The table lists this clonotype with many counts. The chain uses TRBV5-1 and TRBJ2-5, with a weak D call TRBD1 (5 bases). Germline CDR1 is SGHRS and CDR2 is YFSETQ. CDR3 length: 15 residues. The V and J ends lost 3 bases and 2 bases respectively, with 14 bases between them. CDR3 protein: CASSSSTGRQETQYF. CDR3 DNA: TGCGCCAGCAGCTCCAGCACAGGTCGGCAAGAGACCCAGTACTTC.

Only a few counts were recorded for this clonotype. The gene calls are TRBV6-5 and TRBJ1-1; D gene ambiguous. This CDR3 comprises 11 residues. V was shortened by 4 bases and J by 6 bases, with 6 bases between the two germline ends. Per the germline V gene, CDR1 is MNHEY and CDR2 is SVGAGI. The CDR3 nucleotides are TGTGCCAGCAGTTCAGTATCTGAAGCTTTCTTT. Its translation is CASSSVSEAFF.

This clonotype was seen at least ten times. The chain couples TRBV11-2 to TRBJ2-7, with 8 bases lining up with TRBD1. The CDR3 runs to 12 residues. V lost 8 bases to trimming and J lost 5 bases; unmatched junction nucleotides: 5. Germline lookup yields CDR1 SGHAT and CDR2 FQNNGV. CDR3 DNA sequence: TGTGCCAGCCCTTGGACAGGGAACGAGCAGTACTTC. Amino acids: CASPWTGNEQYF.

This clonotype was counted at least ten times. The CDR3 here is CASSFLNTGELFF. CDR3 sequence (DNA): TGTGCCAGCAGCTTTCTGAACACCGGGGAGCTGTTTTTT. V usage is TRBV7-6 and J usage is TRBJ2-2; the D is unclear. V was pared by 3 bases and J by 1 base, with 3 bases between. The CDR3 is made up of 13 amino acids. Per the germline V gene, CDR1 is SGHVS and CDR2 is FNYEAQ.

This clonotype was picked up many times. This chain uses TRBV12-3 or TRBV12-4 with TRBJ1-2; no firm D call. Trimming pared 6 bases from V and 1 base from J, leaving 9 bases between. The CDR3 has 13 residues. CDR3 protein: CASRTRDNYGYTF. The CDR3, as DNA: TGTGCCAGCAGAACCCGGGATAACTATGGCTACACCTTC.

This clonotype was observed at least ten times. The chain links TRBV7-9 to TRBJ2-7, with 10 positions matching TRBD2. CDR3 length: 13 amino acids. Trimming at V came to 11 bases and at J to 4 bases, leaving 8 bases not matched to a gene. Looked up from germline, CDR1 is SEHNR and CDR2 is FQNEAQ (reference sequence). The CDR3 loop reads CAGGGLATYEQYF. The CDR3 DNA sequence: TGTGCCGGAGGGGGACTAGCGACTTACGAGCAGTACTTC.

This clonotype was observed a single time. The conserved phenylalanine or tryptophan is not found at the CDR3 terminus, so this likely reflects a read error. The rearrangement uses TRBV5-1 and TRBJ1-1, with D hard to call. The germline gives CDR1 SGHRS, CDR2 YFSETQ. This CDR3 spans 13 amino acids. V was pared by 4 bases and J by 5 bases, with 12 bases between. CDR3 sequence: CASSPRRGTEAFC. The CDR3 DNA reads TGCGCCAGCAGCCCCCGTCGAGGAACTGAAGCTTTCTGT.

DNA of the CDR3: TGTGCCAGCAGTCAACTAGCGGGAAGGAGGGATACGCAGTATTTT. Protein product: CASSQLAGRRDTQYF. The chain combines TRBV6-2 or TRBV6-3 with TRBJ2-3; TRBD2 agrees at 10 bases. The CDR3 loop spans 15 amino acids. Looked up from germline, CDR1 is MNHEY and CDR2 is SVGEGT. Trimming removed 5 bases from V and 6 bases from J; junction bases left unmatched: 8.

Details on this clonotype: With a much larger clone just one base away, this may be a read error. The chain links TRBV6-5 to TRBJ2-3, with 7 nucleotides matching TRBD2. This CDR3 region has 18 residues. In germline, CDR1 is MNHEY, CDR2 SVGAGI. The DNA of the CDR3 is TGTGTCAGCAGTTACTCGTGGAATAGTCTAGCGGACACAGATACGCAGTATTTT. Protein: CVSSYSWNSLADTDTQYF.

This clonotype was detected ten times or more. This chain uses TRBV29-1 with TRBJ2-5, with 8 bases fitting TRBD1. Germline CDR1 is SQVTM and CDR2 is ANQGSEA. V shed 5 bases and J 5 bases; nucleotides not matched to a gene: 4. This CDR3 is 12 amino acids long. CDR3 sequence: CSVRTGRETQYF. The CDR3, as DNA: TGCAGCGTTCGGACAGGGAGGGAGACCCAGTACTTC.

This rearrangement joins TRBV6-2 or TRBV6-3 to TRBJ2-1; no firm D call. The V gene's germline CDR1 is MNHEY and CDR2 SVGEGT. With 5 bases removed from V and 5 bases from J, the gap between germline ends came to 10 bases. The CDR3 loop spans 13 amino acids. The CDR3 protein is CASSHRWDNEQFF. CDR3 sequence (DNA): TGTGCCAGCAGTCACCGGTGGGACAATGAGCAGTTCTTC.

This clonotype was seen a few times. The rearrangement joins TRBV6-5 to TRBJ1-2; D is ambiguous. From germline, CDR1 is MNHEY and CDR2 SVGAGI. Trimming cost V 1 base and J 8 bases, with 8 bases left between them. There are 12 residues in the CDR3. CDR3 coding DNA: TGTGCCAGCAGTTACTTGGGCGACGGCTACACCTTC. It translates to CASSYLGDGYTF.

Points on this clonotype: Its ends do not fully match the called genes, so a read error is possible. This chain links TRBV6-5 with TRBJ2-2; 15 bases line up with TRBD2. The CDR3 consists of 19 residues. Germline assignment: CDR1 MNHEY and CDR2 SVGAGI. In DNA, the CDR3 is TGTGCCAGCAGTTCGGGACTAGCGGGGGGATTAGCGAACACCGGGGAGCCGTTTTTT. Translation: CASSSGLAGGLANTGEPFF.

The chain links TRBV11-2 to TRBJ2-2; D unclear. Deletions cut 0 bases from V and 4 bases from J, with 6 bases between. The CDR3 is made up of 14 amino acids. Germline CDR1 is SGHAT and CDR2 is FQNNGV. The CDR3 protein is CASSLDLSTGELFF. CDR3 DNA sequence: TGTGCCAGCAGCTTAGATCTATCCACCGGGGAGCTGTTTTTT.

This clonotype occurred a few times. J is TRBJ2-7 and V is TRBV7-9; 9 nucleotides line up with TRBD1. The CDR3 is 14 residues long. V gave up 5 bases and J gave up 6 bases; unmatched junction bases: 8. Germline loops: CDR1 SEHNR, CDR2 FQNEAQ (reference sequence). The CDR3 DNA is TGTGCCAGCAGCCCAGGCGGACAGGGGAGCGAGCAGTACTTC. This codes for CASSPGGQGSEQYF.

As to this clonotype: An end of the junction does not agree with germline; a read error may underlie this. This chain joins TRBV20-1 and TRBJ2-1; 9 bases are a match to TRBD2. This CDR3 is 14 amino acids long. In germline, CDR1 is DFQATT, CDR2 SNEGSKA (reference sequence). The CDR3 protein is CSTRVSGRINGQFF. CDR3 DNA sequence: TGCAGCACCAGGGTTAGCGGGAGAATCAATGGGCAGTTCTTC.

The sample holds a few counts of this clonotype. The rearrangement joins TRBV30 to TRBJ2-3; 7 positions agree with TRBD1. The CDR3 runs to 13 residues. With 3 bases clipped from V and 5 bases from J, the junction kept 5 bases outside the gene matches. The germline V gene encodes CDR1 GTSNPN and CDR2 SVGIG (reference sequence). The CDR3 coding sequence is TGTGCCTGGAGGACAGGGTTGATAGATACGCAGTATTTT. Amino acid sequence: CAWRTGLIDTQYF.

This clonotype was found many times. This rearrangement joins TRBV12-5 to TRBJ2-7; 7 bases are a match to TRBD1. V gave up 7 bases and J gave up 2 bases; unmatched junction bases: 8. There are 14 residues in the CDR3. CDR1 is LGHNT and CDR2 is FRNRAP in the germline V gene. CDR3 amino acids: CASALGTVPYEQYF. The CDR3 DNA follows: TGTGCTAGTGCCCTAGGGACAGTTCCCTACGAGCAGTACTTC.

This clonotype was seen a few times. This chain uses TRBV28 with TRBJ1-2, with unresolved D. V was cut by 5 bases and J by 5 bases, with 12 bases left in between. Germline V gene sequence: CDR1 MDHEN, CDR2 SYDVKM. This CDR3 is 13 amino acids long. CDR3 loop: CASSPGPMYGYTF. In DNA form, the CDR3 reads TGTGCCAGCAGTCCAGGACCGATGTATGGCTACACCTTC.

This chain links TRBV6-2 or TRBV6-3 with TRBJ1-5, with TRBD1 as a possible D gene (5 bases). This CDR3 has 14 residues. The V and J ends lost 7 bases and 5 bases respectively, with 15 bases between them. Germline loops: CDR1 MNHEY, CDR2 SVGEGT. DNA for the CDR3: TGTGCCAGCACCAGCGGGACCGCCGATCAGCCCCAGCATTTT. Translation gives CASTSGTADQPQHF.

The chain combines TRBV6-6 with TRBJ1-1; D uncertain. This CDR3 spans 13 amino acids. The V end was cut by 7 bases, the J end by 3 bases, with 12 bases between. Germline CDR1 and CDR2: MNHNY and SVGAGI (reference sequence). The CDR3 region has the DNA TGTGCCAGCACCGTAATAGAACACACTGAAGCTTTCTTT. Encoded protein: CASTVIEHTEAFF.

The V gene is TRBV27, the J gene TRBJ2-2, with no clear D. The V gene lost 10 bases and the J gene lost 1 base, with 7 bases spanning the gap. CDR1 MNHEY and CDR2 SMNVEV come from the germline V gene (reference sequence). This CDR3 region has 12 residues. The CDR3 loop is CATSLNTGELFF. In DNA, the CDR3 is TGTGCCACTTCGCTGAACACCGGGGAGCTGTTTTTT.

The CDR3 spells CASSEAQAFF. The CDR3, as DNA: TGTGCCAGCAGTGAGGCCCAAGCTTTCTTT. V and J are TRBV28 and TRBJ1-1; D remains ambiguous. V was shortened by 5 bases and J by 9 bases, with 7 bases between the two germline ends. Looked up from germline, CDR1 is MDHEN and CDR2 is SYDVKM. The CDR3 loop spans 10 amino acids.